The next 16 T cell receptor beta chains were all read from a single sample in a study of T cells in Graves' hyperthyroidism and ophthalmopathy. RNA transcripts provided the source from which TCR beta CDR3 regions were amplified. HTBI primers were used for first-round RT-PCR of the TCR CDR3. From the multiplex PCR reads, TCRdb called clonotypes with MiXCR, one entry per CDR3 protein. The sample consists of 370,000 or so distinct CDR3 sequences, approximately 13% of them appearing once. Sequencing used blood. Receptors originate from a man aged 25 to 40 with Graves' hyperthyroidism that later progressed to Graves' ophthalmopathy.

In this sample, this clonotype turned up a few times. The chain combines TRBV12-3 or TRBV12-4 with TRBJ1-2; D is ambiguous. Trimming left V 6 bases short and J 7 bases short, with 18 bases between. The CDR3 length is 14 residues. The chain's CDR3 is CASSQKVAGGGYTF. CDR3 sequence (DNA): TGTGCCAGCAGCCAGAAAGTCGCAGGAGGTGGCTACACCTTC.

The chain recombines TRBV19 with TRBJ1-6; D ambiguous. Trimming removed 5 bases from V and 5 bases from J, with 10 bases in between. Per germline, CDR1 LNHDA and CDR2 SQIVND (reference sequence). The CDR3 spans 14 residues. The CDR3 DNA reads as TGTGCCAGTAGTCCCCGGCAAAATAATTCACCCCTCCACTTT. This gives the protein CASSPRQNNSPLHF.

The chain couples TRBV5-4 to TRBJ1-4; 12 bases line up with TRBD1. Germline V gene sequence: CDR1 SGHNT, CDR2 YYREEE (reference sequence). This CDR3 has 16 residues. J was trimmed by 6 bases and V by 4 bases; bases with no gene match: 7. The CDR3 sequence: CASSHPGQGAHEKLFF. CDR3 in DNA: TGTGCCAGCAGCCACCCGGGACAGGGGGCGCATGAAAAACTGTTTTTT.

Many counts were recorded for this clonotype. The rearrangement links TRBV6-1 to TRBJ1-5; unclear D gene. CDR3 size: 13 residues. CDR1 is MNHNS, CDR2 SASEGT, per germline. V lost 8 bases to trimming and J lost 1 base, with 9 bases between them. The CDR3 DNA reads as TGTGCCAGCTCCATTGAGAGCAATCAGCCCCAGCATTTT. This translates into CASSIESNQPQHF.

This clonotype has a handful of counts. This chain uses TRBV27 with TRBJ2-1; maybe TRBD2 (6 bases). V was shortened by 5 bases and J by 7 bases, with 21 bases between the two germline ends. The germline V gene encodes CDR1 MNHEY and CDR2 SMNVEV (reference sequence). The CDR3 is 16 residues long. DNA for the CDR3: TGTGCCAGCAGTGCCCGAAGCGGGTCATGGGGGAATGAGCAGTTCTTC. Amino acids: CASSARSGSWGNEQFF.

This clonotype was found a few times. The CDR3 DNA reads TGTGCCAGCAGCCTCAGGGTCTTCAGTCAGCCCCAGCATTTT. Amino acids: CASSLRVFSQPQHF. This chain joins TRBV28 and TRBJ1-5, with D perhaps TRBD1 (5 bases). Germline CDR1 MDHEN, CDR2 SYDVKM. The V gene lost 6 bases and the J gene lost 6 bases, with 15 bases spanning the gap. CDR3 length equals 14 residues.

Ten or more counts support this clonotype. This chain joins TRBV28 and TRBJ1-3, with D perhaps TRBD1 (5 bases). CDR1 and CDR2 from the germline V gene are MDHEN and SYDVKM. V lost 4 bases and J 0 bases, leaving 16 bases between the germline ends. The CDR3 spans 17 residues. The CDR3 reads CASSSTRGVSSGNTIYF. Written as DNA, the CDR3 is TGTGCCAGCAGTTCAACCCGGGGCGTGAGCTCTGGAAACACCATATATTTT. The whole variable domain, filled in from reference TRBV28 and TRBJ1-3, reads DVKVTQSSRYLVKRTGEKVFLECVQDMDHENMFWYRQDPGLGLRLIYFSYDVKMKEKGDIPEGYSVSREKKERFSLILESASTNQTSMYLCASSSTRGVSSGNTIYFGEGSWLTVV.

This clonotype was seen ten or more times. The rearrangement links TRBV6-6 to TRBJ1-5, with a tentative D call TRBD1 (6 bases). This CDR3 region has 15 residues. CDR1 is MNHNY and CDR2 is SVGAGI in the germline V gene (reference sequence). With 2 bases removed from V and 1 base from J, the gap between germline ends came to 9 bases. CDR3 residues: CASSYGRGSNQPQHF. Written as DNA, the CDR3 is TGTGCCAGCAGTTACGGCAGGGGAAGCAATCAGCCCCAGCATTTT.

This clonotype was detected ten times or more. The chain has TRBV7-8 and TRBJ2-5; tentative D call: TRBD1 (6 bases). CDR1 SGHVS and CDR2 FQNEAQ come from the germline V gene. The V and J ends lost 4 bases and 0 bases respectively, with 15 bases between them. The CDR3 has 16 residues. The DNA of the CDR3 is TGTGCCAGCAGCTCCCACACCCGGGACAACCAAGAGACCCAGTACTTC. This translates into CASSSHTRDNQETQYF.

V usage is TRBV20-1 and J usage is TRBJ2-5; D not certain. The ends were cut back, 6 bases at V and 0 bases at J, with 20 bases in the middle. This CDR3 is built from 16 residues. From germline, CDR1 is DFQATT and CDR2 SNEGSKA (reference sequence). The CDR3 bases are TGCAGTGCGGCCCTAAGGACCACTAACTACCAAGAGACCCAGTACTTC. Translation: CSAALRTTNYQETQYF.

This clonotype was seen at least ten times. V and J are TRBV12-3 or TRBV12-4 and TRBJ2-7; D is perhaps TRBD1 (6 bases). CDR3 size: 13 residues. V was cut by 5 bases and J by 5 bases, with 13 bases left in between. DNA of the CDR3: TGTGCCAGCAGTCTCCGACAGGAACACGAGCAGTACTTC. Its protein product is CASSLRQEHEQYF.

This clonotype was observed at least ten times. This chain uses TRBV10-3 with TRBJ1-1; weak D call: TRBD1 (6 bases). Germline V gene sequence: CDR1 ENHRY, CDR2 SYGVKD. Deletions cut 5 bases from V and 0 bases from J, with 22 bases between. The CDR3 is 18 residues long. CDR3 sequence reads: CAISPFGGAAFMNTEAFF. The CDR3 region has the DNA TGTGCCATCAGTCCCTTTGGGGGCGCTGCGTTTATGAACACTGAAGCTTTCTTT.

For this clonotype: The junction does not match germline at one end; this may be a read error. The V call is TRBV2, the J call TRBJ1-3, with D perhaps matching TRBD1 (6 bases). The CDR3 contains 16 residues. Per the germline V gene, CDR1 is SNHLY and CDR2 is FYNNEI. The CDR3 here is CASNETGGLYGNTIYF. The CDR3 DNA reads as TGTGCCAGCAATGAAACGGGGGGCTTGTATGGAAACACCATATATTTT.

J is TRBJ2-1 and V is TRBV9, with a possible D match to TRBD2 (5 bases). Between the trimmed V and J ends, which lost 1 base and 4 bases, there was a span of 15 bases. CDR1 is SGDLS and CDR2 is YYNGEE in the germline V gene. There are 16 residues in the CDR3. CDR3 loop: CASSVLSGVPYNEQFF. DNA for the CDR3: TGTGCCAGCAGCGTACTTTCCGGGGTTCCATACAATGAGCAGTTCTTC.

This clonotype was seen a few times. The chain is built from TRBV7-2 and TRBJ2-2, with 11 bases that match TRBD2. Germline CDR1 reads SGHTA; CDR2 reads FQGNSA. The V and J ends lost 3 bases and 4 bases, in that order; junction bases with no gene match: 10. The CDR3 is made up of 18 amino acids. CDR3 nucleotides: TGTGCCAGCAGCTTCGGAGGGCTAGCGGGGGGATCCACCGGGGAGCTGTTTTTT. Its translation: CASSFGGLAGGSTGELFF. Combining the CDR3 with reference TRBV7-2 and TRBJ2-2 gives the whole variable domain GAGVSQSPSNKVTEKGKDVELRCDPISGHTALYWYRQSLGQGLEFLIYFQGNSAPDKSGLPSDRFSAERTGGSVSTLTIQRTQQEDSAVYLCASSFGGLAGGSTGELFFGEGSRLTVL.

This clonotype was counted a few times. The chain recombines TRBV2 with TRBJ2-1; 7 bases agree with TRBD2. CDR1 SNHLY and CDR2 FYNNEI come from the germline V gene. J gave up 9 bases and V 7 bases, and 6 bases lay outside the gene matches. CDR3 length equals 12 residues. This CDR3 reads CASTGGRGEQFF. The DNA of the CDR3 is TGTGCCAGCACCGGGGGGAGGGGTGAGCAGTTCTTC.